One T cell receptor beta chain is described in this entry. Clones were read by immunoSEQ multiplex PCR, and TCRdb kept only the in-frame ones, dropping some. This table has 400,000 to 450,000 clones, around 90% appearing once. In germline, CDR1 is SGHDT, CDR2 YYEEEE. V lost 1 base, J lost 3 bases, and 2 bases stayed unmatched. This CDR3 has 16 residues. Treatment reported: approximately 18 received Ad26.COV2.S at low or high dose, single or two shots; about 5 received placebo; per-sample allocation not given. Sampling happened 63 days after the first vaccine or placebo injection. The sample is drawn from a study of Ad26.COV2.S vaccination and SARS-CoV-2 variants.

V gene TRBV5-6 combines with J gene TRBJ2-7, with 15 bases lining up with TRBD2. The source of this sequence is a person aged 18-60 years who received the Ad26.COV2.S COVID-19 vaccine or a placebo. This sample comprised peripheral blood, obtained in a trial of Ad26.COV2.S vaccine versus placebo. Here the CDR3 DNA reads TGTGCCAGCAGCTTGCGGACTAGCGGGAGGGACTACGAGCAGTACTTC. It specifies CASSLRTSGRDYEQYF.